These 5 T cell receptor beta chains were sequenced from one sample in a study of blood T cells in healthy people across ages. A second PCR, run for about 7 to 11 cycles, used a sample-barcoded 5' primer plus a J-beta primer mix. TCRdb called the 5' RACE reads again in MiXCR, with one record for every CDR3 protein. The table records about 670,000 distinct CDR3 sequences, 35% to 50% of them present only once. The material sequenced was blood. The receptor set was obtained from a man older than 75 in good health.

V is TRBV5-1 and J is TRBJ1-5; D is unclear. Deletions cut 3 bases from V and 6 bases from J, with 10 bases between. Germline CDR1 reads SGHRS; CDR2 reads YFSETQ. The CDR3 is made up of 13 amino acids. The CDR3 bases are TGCGCCAGCAGCTCGACCCCTGTTCAGCCCCAGCATTTT. Protein sequence: CASSSTPVQPQHF.

This clonotype appeared a few times. The chain combines TRBV20-1 with TRBJ2-7, with no clear D. V lost 6 bases to trimming and J lost 1 base, with 13 bases between them. The V gene's germline CDR1 is DFQATT and CDR2 SNEGSKA (reference sequence). This CDR3 has 13 amino acids. The DNA for the CDR3 is TGCAGTGCGCCAAGGTCGGGTTCCTACGAGCAGTACTTC. Residues: CSAPRSGSYEQYF.

This clonotype was seen at least ten times. The J gene is TRBJ2-1, the V gene TRBV29-1; TRBD2 matches 7 bases. Trimming cost V 3 bases and J 6 bases; bases outside gene matches: 14. CDR1 is SQVTM, CDR2 ANQGSEA, per germline. The CDR3 runs to 16 residues. CDR3 DNA sequence: TGCAGCGTTGACCGGACTAGAGGTCTGAGTGGCAATGAGCAGTTCTTC. Its protein product is CSVDRTRGLSGNEQFF.

This clonotype was seen only a few times. V usage is TRBV6-6 and J usage is TRBJ2-1, with 13 bases aligning to TRBD2. This CDR3 region has 17 residues. The germline gives CDR1 MNHNY, CDR2 SVGAGI (reference sequence). Unmatched junction bases numbered 7, after V lost 2 bases and J lost 6 bases. The CDR3 bases are TGTGCCAGCAGTTACGATAAACTAGCGGGGGGGGCCAATGAGCAGTTCTTC. Amino acids: CASSYDKLAGGANEQFF.

This clonotype was detected a few times. The V and J genes are TRBV27 and TRBJ2-7, with D perhaps TRBD1 (6 bases). V lost 6 bases, J lost 2 bases, and 17 bases lay in between. Germline V lookup: CDR1 MNHEY, CDR2 SMNVEV (reference sequence). The CDR3 spans 15 residues. The CDR3 is CASSLKTGLPYEQYF. CDR3 sequence (DNA): TGTGCCAGCAGCCTTAAGACAGGACTTCCCTACGAGCAGTACTTC.